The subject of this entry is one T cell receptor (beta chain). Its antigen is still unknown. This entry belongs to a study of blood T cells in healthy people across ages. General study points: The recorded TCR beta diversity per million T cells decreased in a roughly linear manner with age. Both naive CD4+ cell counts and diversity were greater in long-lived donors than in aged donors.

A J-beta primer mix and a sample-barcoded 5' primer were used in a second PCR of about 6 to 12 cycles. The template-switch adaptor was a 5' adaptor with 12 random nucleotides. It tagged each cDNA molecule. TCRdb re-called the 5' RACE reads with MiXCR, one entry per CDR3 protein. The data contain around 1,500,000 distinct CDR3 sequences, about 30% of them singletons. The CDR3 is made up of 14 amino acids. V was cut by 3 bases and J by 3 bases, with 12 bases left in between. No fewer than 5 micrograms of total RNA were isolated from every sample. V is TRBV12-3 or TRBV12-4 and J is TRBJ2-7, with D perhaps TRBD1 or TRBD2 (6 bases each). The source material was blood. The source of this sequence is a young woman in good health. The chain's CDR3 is CASSLSGACYEQYF. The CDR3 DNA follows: TGTGCCAGCAGTTTGTCGGGGGCGTGCTACGAGCAGTACTTC.